This T cell receptor (beta chain) stems from a study of OX40 agonist ivuxolimab in advanced cancers. The CDR3 sequence is 13 residues long. Germline loops: CDR1 SGHTA, CDR2 FQGNSA. V lost 3 bases to trimming and J lost 2 bases, with 7 bases between them. Method: immunoSEQ multiplex PCR; TCRdb's copy keeps in-frame clones and lacks some. This sample has tens of thousands of clones; 75% to 90% occur once, and the top ten carry over 1%. The starting material was CD4+ or CD8+ T cells sorted from blood, obtained in a trial of the OX40 agonist ivuxolimab. The V call is TRBV7-2, the J call TRBJ1-1; D remains ambiguous. The receptor's source is an adult with an advanced solid tumor such as melanoma, head and neck, liver or kidney cancer. The chain's CDR3 is CASSFDGNTEAFF. In DNA form, the CDR3 reads TGTGCCAGCAGCTTCGACGGAAACACTGAAGCTTTCTTT.